The rows below give T cell receptor beta chains drawn from one sample of a study of shared T cell receptors in the human thymus. Assay used: immunoSEQ multiplex PCR; TCRdb lists only in-frame clones, some missing. The table includes hundreds of thousands of clones, around 85% detected once. This sample was also put to use in a study of human thymus T cells.

Input material: thymocytes. Receptors were obtained from a girl in the first two years of life with a congenital heart defect. Each CDR3 is given with its conserved first and last residue. Each record gives: clone size, V gene, D gene, J gene, CDR3 DNA, CDR3 protein. A D gene is named only where the DNA matches it firmly. Where a row states a size, it is once, few, many or the class of an expanded clone; other rows omit it.

>NA|TRBV6-1|NA|TRBJ1-3
TGTGCCAGCAGTGAAATGAGGAAGGAAGTTCAATCTGGAAACACCATATATTTT
CASSEMRKEVQSGNTIYF
>NA|TRBV2|TRBD2|TRBJ2-1
TGTGCCAGCAGTGAGGGTCCGCGGGGGGCCTTCTCCTACAATGAGCAGTTCTTC
CASSEGPRGAFSYNEQFF
>NA|TRBV2|NA|TRBJ2-1
TGTGCCAGCAGGACCCAGGGCCGTTCCTACAATGAGCAGTTCTTC
CASRTQGRSYNEQFF
>NA|TRBV28|NA|TRBJ2-3
TGTGCCAGCAGCCTAATACCTCCCTACCCTAGCACAGATACGCAGTATTTT
CASSLIPPYPSTDTQYF
>NA|TRBV5-1|NA|TRBJ2-1
TGCGCCAGCAGCTTATTTCGTCTCGGCAGGGGGAGGAATGAGCAGTTCTTC
CASSLFRLGRGRNEQFF
>once|TRBV2|TRBD1|TRBJ1-2
TGTGCCAGCAGGTTGGGACAGGGGAGTCCCCCTGTCGGCTACACCTTC
CASRLGQGSPPVGYTF
>NA|TRBV7-2|NA|TRBJ1-1
TGTGCCAGCAGCTTAGTGTTACACATGAACACTGAAGCTTTCTTT
CASSLVLHMNTEAFF
>NA|TRBV7-2|TRBD1|TRBJ1-2
TGTGCCAGCAGCTCCTTAGGACAGGGGGATGGCTACACCTTC
CASSSLGQGDGYTF
>NA|TRBV28|NA|TRBJ1-5
TGTGCCAGCAGTTTTCCCCCCTATGAGGGCAATCAGCCCCAGCATTTT
CASSFPPYEGNQPQHF
>NA|TRBV4-2|TRBD1|TRBJ1-1
TGTGCCAGCAGCCAAGATCAACGGGTGGGATCCCGGACAGGGCTGAACACTGAAGCTTTCTTT
CASSQDQRVGSRTGLNTEAFF
>NA|TRBV2|NA|TRBJ1-2
TGTGCCAGCAAACCCAGCTATGGCTACACCTTC
CASKPSYGYTF
>few|TRBV4-3|NA|TRBJ1-1
TGCGCCAGCAGCCAAGTTGATCGGGGAGACACTGAAGCTTTCTTT
CASSQVDRGDTEAFF
>NA|TRBV5-1|NA|TRBJ1-6
TGCGCCAGCAGCCAAGGGGGGGTTTTGCGTTCACCCCTCCACTTT
CASSQGGVLRSPLHF
>once|TRBV5-1|NA|TRBJ2-5
TGCGCCAGCAGTCTGGACAGCTACCCCGTCCTTGTCCAAGAGACCCAGTACTTC
CASSLDSYPVLVQETQYF
>NA|TRBV14|TRBD1|TRBJ1-1
TGTGCCAGCAGCCAAGGAGACAGGGACAGGGGCCTCGAAGCTTTCTTT
CASSQGDRDRGLEAFF
>few|TRBV7-2|TRBD1|TRBJ1-1
TGTGCCAGCAGCTCCCCGACAGGGCGCGGCGAATGGACTGAAGCTTTCTTT
CASSSPTGRGEWTEAFF
>NA|TRBV27|TRBD2|TRBJ2-7
TGTGCCAGCAGTTTAGCGGGGGGGCTCCACGAGCAGTACTTC
CASSLAGGLHEQYF
>NA|TRBV4-3|TRBD1|TRBJ1-2
TGCGCCAGCAGCCAAGGACGGAACAGCGAAAGGACAGGAAAGAGCGATGGCTACACCTTC
CASSQGRNSERTGKSDGYTF
>NA|TRBV18|NA|TRBJ1-1
TGTGCCAGCTCACCTACGCGGGGGGCAGGCACTGAAGCTTTCTTT
CASSPTRGAGTEAFF
>NA|TRBV5-1|NA|TRBJ1-4
TGCGCCAGCAGCTTTCAGGGAGAAAAACTGTTTTTT
CASSFQGEKLFF
>NA|TRBV6-5|TRBD1|TRBJ1-1
TGTGCCAGTGGACCGGACAGGGGAAGGAACACTGAAGCTTTCTTT
CASGPDRGRNTEAFF
>NA|TRBV5-5|NA|TRBJ1-2
TGTGCCAGCAGCTTCTACCGTGAGGCTGGCTACACCTTC
CASSFYREAGYTF
>NA|TRBV10-3|TRBD1|TRBJ2-1
TGTGCCATCAGTGAGTCGACGGACAGGGCTAGAGAGCAGTTCTTC
CAISESTDRAREQFF
>once|TRBV6-6|TRBD1|TRBJ2-4
TGTGCCAGCAGTTACCAGGGGGCGGTTATGGACATTCAGTACTTC
CASSYQGAVMDIQYF
>once|TRBV19|NA|TRBJ2-7
TGTGCCAGTAGTATAGCAGCCGGACAATCCTACGAGCAGTACTTC
CASSIAAGQSYEQYF
>NA|TRBV25-1|NA|TRBJ1-2
TGTGCCAGCAGCAACGCCCGTGGGAGGGGGGGGTATGGCTACACCTTC
CASSNARGRGGYGYTF
>NA|TRBV6-1|NA|TRBJ1-6
TGTGCCAGCAGTGAATCAGGCGCCGGCTATAATTCACCCCTCCACTTT
CASSESGAGYNSPLHF
>NA|TRBV5-1|NA|TRBJ2-5
TGCGCCAGCAAGGAGGCAGGGGAAGAGACCCAGTACTTC
CASKEAGEETQYF
>NA|TRBV4-3|NA|TRBJ2-2
TGCGCCAGCAGCCAAGATGTTTGGGGGCCTGGCGGGGAGCTGTTTTTT
CASSQDVWGPGGELFF
>once|TRBV2|NA|TRBJ1-5
TGTGCCAGCGGGGAACAGGCTTATAGCAATCAGCCCCAGCATTTT
CASGEQAYSNQPQHF
>NA|TRBV6-5|TRBD1|TRBJ2-1
TGTGCCAGCACCCGGACAGGGCATCTCTACAATGAGCAGTTCTTC
CASTRTGHLYNEQFF
>NA|TRBV7-8|NA|TRBJ2-1
TGTGCCAGCAGCTTTCAATCGGGGGGCACAGACAATGAGCAGTTCTTC
CASSFQSGGTDNEQFF
>NA|TRBV7-9|TRBD1|TRBJ1-2
TGTGCCAGCAGCTCGGGACAGCACAACCACCCCTTCTTC
CASSSGQHNHPFF
>NA|TRBV7-2|NA|TRBJ1-3
TGTGCCAGCAGCCGGAGAGGGGGGGGGCACTCTGGAAACACCATATATTTT
CASSRRGGGHSGNTIYF
>NA|TRBV5-1|TRBD1|TRBJ1-2
TGCGCCAGCAGCTTCTTGCCTAGGGACGGACAGGGGGCAATCTATGGCTACACCTTC
CASSFLPRDGQGAIYGYTF
>NA|TRBV19|TRBD1|TRBJ1-2
TGTGCCAGTAGTATAGACGGGGGTCAGGGGGCGTTTGGCTACACCTTC
CASSIDGGQGAFGYTF
>NA|TRBV7-9|NA|TRBJ1-1
TGTGCCAGCAGCTTAGTTTTCTGGGACAATAAGAACACTGAAGCTTTCTTT
CASSLVFWDNKNTEAFF
>NA|TRBV12-5|TRBD1|TRBJ2-3
TGTGCTAGTGGCTACCGGGACAGGGGAGGGGATACGCAGTATTTT
CASGYRDRGGDTQYF
>NA|TRBV15|TRBD2|TRBJ2-5
TGTGCCACCAGCCCCGGGGGGGGGACTCAGACCCAGTACTTC
CATSPGGGTQTQYF
>NA|TRBV12-5|NA|TRBJ1-2
TGTGCTAGTGGGCGAGACAGCTTAAACCTCTATGGCTACACCTTC
CASGRDSLNLYGYTF
>NA|TRBV7-3|NA|TRBJ2-2
TGTGCCAGCAGCCCGCAGCAGGCCGGACTGTATGGCACCGGGGAGCTGTTTTTT
CASSPQQAGLYGTGELFF
>NA|TRBV6-5|NA|TRBJ2-6
TGTGCCAGCAGTCTTCTCTACTCTGGGGCCAACGTCCTGACTTTC
CASSLLYSGANVLTF
>NA|TRBV27|NA|TRBJ1-5
TGTGCCAGCACTTCTCTCGGCGGGGGGCGGGATCAGCCCCAGCATTTT
CASTSLGGGRDQPQHF
>NA|TRBV9|TRBD1|TRBJ1-1
TGTGCCAGCAGCGTAGACCCCCACAGGGGGCGAACTGAAGCTTTCTTT
CASSVDPHRGRTEAFF
>NA|TRBV5-1|TRBD2|TRBJ2-1
TGCGCCAGCAGCTTATGGGCTAGCGGGGGGACCAGTTACTCCTACAATGAGCAGTTCTTC
CASSLWASGGTSYSYNEQFF
>NA|TRBV4-1|TRBD1|TRBJ1-1
TGCGCCAGCAGCCAAGCGATGGGACAGGGGTTTGAAGCTTTCTTT
CASSQAMGQGFEAFF
>few|TRBV4-1|TRBD1|TRBJ1-5
TGCGCCAGCAGCCCAGGTGACAGGGGACCTCAGCCCCAGCATTTT
CASSPGDRGPQPQHF
>NA|TRBV4-1|NA|TRBJ1-5
TGCGCCAGCAGCCAAGAAAGGGCACGGGGCCACGGAGGGAATCAGCCCCAGCATTTT
CASSQERARGHGGNQPQHF
>NA|TRBV7-9|NA|TRBJ2-3
TGTGCCAGCAGCTTATCGTACAGTCCTCACGGGGGTACGCAGTATTTT
CASSLSYSPHGGTQYF
>NA|TRBV6-1|NA|TRBJ1-1
TGTGCCAGCAGTGATGTCTTGGGGGCTGGTGAAGCTTTCTTT
CASSDVLGAGEAFF
>few|TRBV5-1|NA|TRBJ2-2
TGCGCCAGCAGCTTGGATCAACTACCGAACACCGGGGAGCTGTTTTTT
CASSLDQLPNTGELFF
>NA|TRBV6-5|NA|TRBJ1-1
TGTGCCAGCAGTTACGGCGGTAACACTGAAGCTTTCTTT
CASSYGGNTEAFF
>NA|TRBV27|TRBD1|TRBJ2-7
TGTGCCAGCAGTTTAAACCTCCAAACAGGGGACTACGAGCAGTACTTC
CASSLNLQTGDYEQYF
>NA|TRBV5-6|TRBD2|TRBJ2-3
TGTGCCAGCAGCCCTGAGCGGGACTACACAGATACGCAGTATTTT
CASSPERDYTDTQYF
>NA|TRBV6-1|NA|TRBJ2-1
TGTGCCAGCAGTGAAGACCCCTACAATTGGAGTCGCAATGAGCAGTTCTTC
CASSEDPYNWSRNEQFF
>NA|TRBV29-1|NA|TRBJ1-3
TGCAGCGTTTCGACCCCCAGGGGAAACACCATATATTTT
CSVSTPRGNTIYF
>once|TRBV4-3|TRBD1|TRBJ1-6
TGCGCCAGCAGCCAAACCACCCCGGGACAGGGAACGAATTCCCCCCTCCACTTT
CASSQTTPGQGTNSPLHF
>NA|TRBV27|NA|TRBJ2-6
TGTGCCAGCAGTTTATCATATTCGTCGGAGGGGTCTGGGGCCAACGTCCTGACTTTC
CASSLSYSSEGSGANVLTF
>NA|TRBV10-3|NA|TRBJ1-1
TGTGCCATCAGTGAGTCGTCGGGCCTCGACAGTAACACTGAAGCTTTCTTT
CAISESSGLDSNTEAFF